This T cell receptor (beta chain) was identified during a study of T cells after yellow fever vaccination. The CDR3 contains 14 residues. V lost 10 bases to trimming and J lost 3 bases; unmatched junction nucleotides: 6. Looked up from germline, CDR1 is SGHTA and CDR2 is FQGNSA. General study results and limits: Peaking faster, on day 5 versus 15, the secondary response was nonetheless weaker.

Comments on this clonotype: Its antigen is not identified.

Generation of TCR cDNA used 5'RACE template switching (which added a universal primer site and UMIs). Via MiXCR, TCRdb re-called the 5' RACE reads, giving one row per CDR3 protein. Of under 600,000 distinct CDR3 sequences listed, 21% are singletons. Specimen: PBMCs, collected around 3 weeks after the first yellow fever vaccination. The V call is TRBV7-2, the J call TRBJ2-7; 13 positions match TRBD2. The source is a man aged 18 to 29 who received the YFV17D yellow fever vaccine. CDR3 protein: CATGWTSGGYEQYF. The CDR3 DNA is TGTGCCACCGGATGGACTAGCGGGGGCTACGAGCAGTACTTC.